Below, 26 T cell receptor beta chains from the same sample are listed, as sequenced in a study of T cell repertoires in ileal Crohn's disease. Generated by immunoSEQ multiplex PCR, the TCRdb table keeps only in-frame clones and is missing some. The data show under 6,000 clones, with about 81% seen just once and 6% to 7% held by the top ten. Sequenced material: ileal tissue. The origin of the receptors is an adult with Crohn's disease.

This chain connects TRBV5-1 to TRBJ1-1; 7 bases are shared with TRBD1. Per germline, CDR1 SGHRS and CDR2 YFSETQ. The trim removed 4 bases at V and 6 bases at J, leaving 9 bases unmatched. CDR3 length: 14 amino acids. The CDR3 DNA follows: TGCGCCAGCAGCCTTGGACAGGTCCTCTCTGAAGCTTTCTTT. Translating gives CASSLGQVLSEAFF.

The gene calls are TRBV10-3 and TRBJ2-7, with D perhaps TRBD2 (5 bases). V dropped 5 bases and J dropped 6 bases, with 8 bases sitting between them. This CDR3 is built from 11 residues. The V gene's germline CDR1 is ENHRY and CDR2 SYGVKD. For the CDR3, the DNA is TGTGCCATCAGTCTAGAGGGCGAGCAGTACTTC. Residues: CAISLEGEQYF.

CDR3 sequence reads: CASSPGQPNTEAFF. As DNA, the CDR3 is TGTGCCAGCAGTCCCGGACAGCCGAACACTGAAGCTTTCTTT. The V gene is TRBV27, the J gene TRBJ1-1; TRBD1 might be the D (6 bases). The V end was cut by 5 bases, the J end by 1 base, with 11 bases between. Germline CDR1 reads MNHEY; CDR2 reads SMNVEV (reference sequence). CDR3 length equals 14 residues.

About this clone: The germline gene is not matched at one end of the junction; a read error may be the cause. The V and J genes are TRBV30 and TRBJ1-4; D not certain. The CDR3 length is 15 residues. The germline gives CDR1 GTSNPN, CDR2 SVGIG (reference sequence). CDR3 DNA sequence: TGTGCCTGGAGTGCGAACAGTTTACCTAACGAAAAACTGTTTTTT. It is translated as CAWSANSLPNEKLFF.

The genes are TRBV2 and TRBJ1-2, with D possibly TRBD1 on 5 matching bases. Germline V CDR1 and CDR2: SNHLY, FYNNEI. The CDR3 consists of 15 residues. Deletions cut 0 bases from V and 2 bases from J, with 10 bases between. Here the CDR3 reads CASSEAGGPNYGYTF. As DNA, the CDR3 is TGTGCCAGCAGTGAAGCGGGGGGACCAAACTATGGCTACACCTTC.

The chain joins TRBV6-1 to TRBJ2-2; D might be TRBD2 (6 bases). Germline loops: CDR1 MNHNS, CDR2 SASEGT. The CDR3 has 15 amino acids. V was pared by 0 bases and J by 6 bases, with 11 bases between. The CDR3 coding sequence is TGTGCCAGCAGTGAAGCCAGCGGGTTCTCCGGGGAGCTGTTTTTT. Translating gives CASSEASGFSGELFF.

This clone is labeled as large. The CDR3: CASSPLTGGGQPQHF. As DNA, the CDR3 is TGCGCCAGCAGCCCTCTGACAGGGGGCGGACAGCCCCAGCATTTT. The chain couples TRBV4-1 to TRBJ1-5; 10 bases align to TRBD1. Losses at the gene ends were 4 bases for V and 7 bases for J; bases not matched to a gene: 7. This CDR3 is built from 15 residues. Germline V gives CDR1 MGHRA, CDR2 YSYEKL.

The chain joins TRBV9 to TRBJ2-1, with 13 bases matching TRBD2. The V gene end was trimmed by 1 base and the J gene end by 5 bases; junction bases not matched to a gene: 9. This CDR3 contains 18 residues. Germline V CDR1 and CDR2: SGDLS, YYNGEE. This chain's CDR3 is CASSVHRTSGGLDNEQFF. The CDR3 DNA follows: TGTGCCAGCAGCGTACACCGGACTAGCGGGGGTTTAGACAATGAGCAGTTCTTC. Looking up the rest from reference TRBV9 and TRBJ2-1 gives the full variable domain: DSGVTQTPKHLITATGQRVTLRCSPRSGDLSVYWYQQSLDQGLQFLIQYYNGEERAKGNILERFSAQQFPDLHSELNLSSLELGDSALYFCASSVHRTSGGLDNEQFFGPGTRLTVL.

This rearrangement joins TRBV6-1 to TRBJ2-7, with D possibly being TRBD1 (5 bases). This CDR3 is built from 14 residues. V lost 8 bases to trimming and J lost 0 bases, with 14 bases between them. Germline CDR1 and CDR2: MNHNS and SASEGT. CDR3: CASALGASSYEQYF. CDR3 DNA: TGTGCCAGCGCCCTAGGGGCAAGCTCCTACGAGCAGTACTTC.

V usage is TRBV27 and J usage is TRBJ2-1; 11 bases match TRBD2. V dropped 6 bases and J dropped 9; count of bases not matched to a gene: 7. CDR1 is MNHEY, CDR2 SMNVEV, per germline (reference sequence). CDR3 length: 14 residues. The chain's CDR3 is CASSPLSGGGEQFF. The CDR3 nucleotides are TGTGCCAGCAGCCCTCTTAGCGGGGGGGGTGAGCAGTTCTTC.

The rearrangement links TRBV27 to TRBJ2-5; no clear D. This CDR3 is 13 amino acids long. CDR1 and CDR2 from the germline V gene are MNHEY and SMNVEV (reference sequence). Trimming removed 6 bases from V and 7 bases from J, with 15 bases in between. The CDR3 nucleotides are TGTGCCAGCAGCCGAGAGGCCCTGGGGACCCAGTACTTC. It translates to CASSREALGTQYF.

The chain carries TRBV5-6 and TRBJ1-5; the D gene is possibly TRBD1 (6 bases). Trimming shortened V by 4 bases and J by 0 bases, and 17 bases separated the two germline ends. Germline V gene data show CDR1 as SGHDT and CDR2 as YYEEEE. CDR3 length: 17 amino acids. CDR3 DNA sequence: TGTGCCAGCAGCCACAAGACAGGTGAGATTAGCAATCAGCCCCAGCATTTT. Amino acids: CASSHKTGEISNQPQHF.

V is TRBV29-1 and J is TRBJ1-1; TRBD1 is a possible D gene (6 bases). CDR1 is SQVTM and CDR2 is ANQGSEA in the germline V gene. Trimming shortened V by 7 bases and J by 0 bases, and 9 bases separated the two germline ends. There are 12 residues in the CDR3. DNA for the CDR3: TGCAGCGCCGAGGGGGTGAACACTGAAGCTTTCTTT. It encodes CSAEGVNTEAFF.

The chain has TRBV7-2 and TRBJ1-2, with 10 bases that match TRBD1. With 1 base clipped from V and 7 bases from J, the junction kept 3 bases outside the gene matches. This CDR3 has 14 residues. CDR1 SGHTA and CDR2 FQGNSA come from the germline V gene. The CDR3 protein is CASSLGQGAGGYTF. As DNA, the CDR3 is TGTGCCAGCAGCTTAGGACAGGGGGCGGGTGGCTACACCTTC.

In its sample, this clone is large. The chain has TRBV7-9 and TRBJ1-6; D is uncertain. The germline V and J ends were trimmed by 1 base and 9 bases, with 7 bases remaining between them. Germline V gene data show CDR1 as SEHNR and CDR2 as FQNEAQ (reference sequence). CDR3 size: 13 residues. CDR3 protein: CASSLGGISPLHF. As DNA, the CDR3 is TGTGCCAGCAGCTTAGGAGGGATTTCACCCCTCCACTTT. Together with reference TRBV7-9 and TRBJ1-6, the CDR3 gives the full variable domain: DTGVSQNPRHKITKRGQNVTFRCDPISEHNRLYWYRQTLGQGPEFLTYFQNEAQLEKSRLLSDRFSAERPKGSFSTLEIQRTEQGDSAMYLCASSLGGISPLHFGNGTRLTVT.

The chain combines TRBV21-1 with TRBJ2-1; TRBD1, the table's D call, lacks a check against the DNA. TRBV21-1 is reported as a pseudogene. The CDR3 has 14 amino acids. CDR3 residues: CASLRGYLQNEQFF. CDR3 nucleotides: TGTGCCAGCCTAAGGGGGTACCTACAAAATGAGCAGTTCTTC.

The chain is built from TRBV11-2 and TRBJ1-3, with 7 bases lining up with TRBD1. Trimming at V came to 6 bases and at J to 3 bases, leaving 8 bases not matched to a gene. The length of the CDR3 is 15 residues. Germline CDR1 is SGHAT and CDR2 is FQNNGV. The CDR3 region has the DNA TGTGCCAGCAGGTTACAGGGGAAAGGTGGAAACACCATATATTTT. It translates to CASRLQGKGGNTIYF.

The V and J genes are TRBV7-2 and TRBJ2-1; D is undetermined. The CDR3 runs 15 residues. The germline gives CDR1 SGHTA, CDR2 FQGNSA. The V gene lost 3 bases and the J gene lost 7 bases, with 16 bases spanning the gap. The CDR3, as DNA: TGTGCCAGCAGCTTGGGCAGTTCGGTATTAAATGAGCAGTTCTTC. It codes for CASSLGSSVLNEQFF.

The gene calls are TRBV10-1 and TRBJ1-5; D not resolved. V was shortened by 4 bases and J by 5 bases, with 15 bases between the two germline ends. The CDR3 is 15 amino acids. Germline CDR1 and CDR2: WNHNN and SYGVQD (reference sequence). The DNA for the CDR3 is TGCGCCAGCAGTGCTCCCTCCATGCTAGATCAGCCCCAGCATTTT. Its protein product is CASSAPSMLDQPQHF.

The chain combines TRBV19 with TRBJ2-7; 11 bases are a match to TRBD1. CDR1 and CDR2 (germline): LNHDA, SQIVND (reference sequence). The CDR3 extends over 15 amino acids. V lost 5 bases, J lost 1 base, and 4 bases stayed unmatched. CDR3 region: CASSFGTGGSYEQYF. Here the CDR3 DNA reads TGTGCCAGTAGTTTTGGGACAGGGGGGTCCTACGAGCAGTACTTC.

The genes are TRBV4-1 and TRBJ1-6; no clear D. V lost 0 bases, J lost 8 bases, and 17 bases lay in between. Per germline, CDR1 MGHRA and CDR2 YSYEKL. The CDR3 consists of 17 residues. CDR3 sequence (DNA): TGCGCCAGCAGCCAAGATCCCCCCCCCAGGCCTCATTCACCCCTCCACTTT. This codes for CASSQDPPPRPHSPLHF.

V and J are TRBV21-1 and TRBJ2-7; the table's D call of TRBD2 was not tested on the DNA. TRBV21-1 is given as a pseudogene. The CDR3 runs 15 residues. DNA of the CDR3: TGTGCCAGCAGCAAAGCGAGGGTTTTTTTAGACGAGCAGTACTTC. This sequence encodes CASSKARVFLDEQYF.

The CDR3 DNA follows: TGCGCCAGCAGCCACCCAGACAGGCCTGGGGCCAACGTCCTGACTTTC. It encodes CASSHPDRPGANVLTF. The V gene is TRBV4-1, the J gene TRBJ2-6; D might be TRBD1 (6 bases). The V end was cut by 3 bases, the J end by 2 bases, with 11 bases between. Germline CDR1 reads MGHRA; CDR2 reads YSYEKL. This CDR3 spans 16 amino acids.

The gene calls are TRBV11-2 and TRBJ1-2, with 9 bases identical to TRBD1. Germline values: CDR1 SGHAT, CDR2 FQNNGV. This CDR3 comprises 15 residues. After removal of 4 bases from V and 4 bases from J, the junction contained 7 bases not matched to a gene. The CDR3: CASSSPGQGGYGYTF. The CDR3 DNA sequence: TGTGCCAGCAGCTCACCGGGACAGGGAGGCTATGGCTACACCTTC.

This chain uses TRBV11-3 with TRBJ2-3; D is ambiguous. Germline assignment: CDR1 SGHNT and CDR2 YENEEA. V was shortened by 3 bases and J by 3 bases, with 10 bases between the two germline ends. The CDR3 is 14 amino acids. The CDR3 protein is CASSFSSQTDTQYF. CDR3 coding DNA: TGTGCCAGCAGCTTTAGTAGCCAGACAGATACGCAGTATTTT.

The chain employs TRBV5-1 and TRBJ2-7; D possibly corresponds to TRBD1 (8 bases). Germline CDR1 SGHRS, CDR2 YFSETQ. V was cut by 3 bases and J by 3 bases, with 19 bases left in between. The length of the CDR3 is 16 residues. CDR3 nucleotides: TGCGCCAGCAGCTCGAAAACAGGGGGGGGCCTCTACGAGCAGTACTTC. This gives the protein CASSSKTGGGLYEQYF.